What follows are 20 T cell receptor beta chains derived from one specimen sequenced in a study of shared clonotypes between healthy human individuals (dated by TCRdb to 2019 to 2021). Library construction relied on the immunoSEQ multiplex PCR assay. The immuneACCESS repertoire file appears here via TCRdb, limited to in-frame rearrangements. These files lack a portion of the clones; in checked studies, under half of the deficit traces to unresolved V genes, and the cause of the others is not known. The sample table contains roughly 1,000,000 clones; only one count was recorded for more than 75% of them. The top ten constitute more than 0.55% of the sample. The sequencing input was memory CD4+ T cells from PBMCs. Per the publication, the cell subset or site label means: CD45RA-negative fraction. The receptors come from a man aged 18 to 35 in good health. Some clones in this sample may be carry-over from other donors' samples.

This clone appeared a single time. V and J are TRBV2 and TRBJ1-6; 8 bases are shared with TRBD1. CDR3 length equals 15 residues. The germline CDR1 and CDR2 sequences are SNHLY and FYNNEI. The J segment lost 7 bases and the V segment lost 4 bases, leaving 6 bases of the junction unmatched. The CDR3 DNA reads as TGTGCCAGCAGTGGAACAGGGGGTTCGAATTCACCCCTCCACTTT. Protein: CASSGTGGSNSPLHF.

This chain uses TRBV5-4 with TRBJ2-1; D might be TRBD2 (5 bases). V was trimmed by 4 bases and J by 10 bases, leaving 15 bases between them. The CDR3 spans 13 residues. CDR1 and CDR2 (germline): SGHNT, YYREEE (reference sequence). DNA of the CDR3: TGTGCCAGCAGCCCCGACTACGACCGGGAGCAGTTCTTC. Residues: CASSPDYDREQFF.

V usage is TRBV7-2 and J usage is TRBJ2-7, with D perhaps given as TRBD1 or TRBD2 (5 bases each). V was cut by 5 bases and J by 4 bases, with 30 bases left in between. This CDR3 has 19 amino acids. Germline CDR1 reads SGHTA; CDR2 reads FQGNSA. The CDR3 sequence is CASSLQTTTGTARPYEQYF. The DNA of the CDR3 is TGTGCCAGCAGCCTACAGACAACAACTGGGACGGCTCGACCTTACGAGCAGTACTTC.

This clone occurred once. The V call is TRBV5-8, the J call TRBJ2-7, with D possibly called TRBD1 or TRBD2 (6 bases each). This CDR3 is built from 13 residues. Germline CDR1 reads SGHTS; CDR2 reads YDEGEE. The V and J ends lost 1 base and 5 bases respectively, with 10 bases between them. The CDR3 nucleotides are TGTGCCAGCAGCTTGTGGGGGGCTGACGAGCAGTACTTC. This codes for CASSLWGADEQYF.

V gene TRBV7-7 combines with J gene TRBJ2-5, with 7 bases matching TRBD2. Looked up from germline, CDR1 is SSHAT and CDR2 is FNYEAQ (reference sequence). Germline trimming cut 5 bases from V and 1 base from J; bases unmatched to any gene: 4. The CDR3 consists of 14 residues. The CDR3 spells CASSPTSLQETQYF. DNA for the CDR3: TGTGCCAGCAGCCCGACTAGCCTCCAAGAGACCCAGTACTTC.

The chain is built from TRBV18 and TRBJ2-2; 7 positions agree with TRBD1. V shed 1 base, J shed 10 bases, and the junction held 9 bases outside the gene matches. CDR3 length: 15 amino acids. Germline CDR1 is KGHSH and CDR2 is LQKENI. The CDR3 nucleotides are TGTGCCAGCTCACCACGTTACAGGGGTGAAGAGGAGCTGTTTTTT. This translates into CASSPRYRGEEELFF.

The table lists this clone with a count of one. The chain employs TRBV2 and TRBJ2-3, with D perhaps TRBD2 (6 bases). Germline-derived CDR1 and CDR2 are SNHLY and FYNNEI. The CDR3 is 15 residues long. V lost 7 bases, J lost 0 bases, and 14 bases lay in between. CDR3 region: CASNPGGASTDTQYF. DNA for the CDR3: TGTGCCAGCAACCCCGGCGGGGCTAGCACAGATACGCAGTATTTT.

The chain links TRBV5-8 to TRBJ2-7; 10 positions match TRBD2. With 4 bases clipped from V and 3 bases from J, the junction kept 13 bases outside the gene matches. Germline V CDR1 and CDR2: SGHTS, YDEGEE. The CDR3 spans 17 residues. The CDR3 region has the DNA TGTGCCAGCAGCCCGGGCCTCCTACTAGCGGGGTTCTACGAGCAGTACTTC. It yields the protein CASSPGLLLAGFYEQYF.

This clone was recorded once. The J gene is TRBJ2-2, the V gene TRBV7-3, with a weak D call TRBD1 (6 bases). This CDR3 has 14 residues. The V gene lost 3 bases and the J gene lost 6 bases, with 11 bases spanning the gap. CDR1 and CDR2 from the germline V gene are SGHTA and FQGTGA. The CDR3 spells CASSFNDRSGELFF. The CDR3, as DNA: TGTGCCAGCAGCTTCAACGACAGGTCCGGGGAGCTGTTTTTT.

This clone was recorded a few times. This chain links TRBV5-4 with TRBJ2-7, with TRBD2 matching over 7 bases. This CDR3 is 15 amino acids long. Germline assignment: CDR1 SGHNT and CDR2 YYREEE (reference sequence). V shed 3 bases, J shed 4 bases, and the junction held 10 bases outside the gene matches. CDR3 region: CASSSAGGGQYEQYF. The DNA for the CDR3 is TGTGCCAGCAGCTCTGCCGGGGGAGGGCAGTACGAGCAGTACTTC.

The V call is TRBV2, the J call TRBJ1-6; 7 bases match TRBD1. This CDR3 spans 13 amino acids. Trimming cost V 4 bases and J 8 bases; bases outside gene matches: 2. The germline gives CDR1 SNHLY, CDR2 FYNNEI. CDR3 residues: CASSGDSYSPLHF. The CDR3 region has the DNA TGTGCCAGCAGTGGGGACAGTTATTCACCCCTCCACTTT. The full variable domain, in which reference TRBV2 and TRBJ1-6 provide the parts outside the CDR3, is EPEVTQTPSHQVTQMGQEVILRCVPISNHLYFYWYRQILGQKVEFLVSFYNNEISEKSEIFDDQFSVERPDGSNFTLKIRSTKLEDSAMYFCASSGDSYSPLHFGNGTRLTVT.

In its sample, this clone was seen a few times. The chain links TRBV27 to TRBJ1-5; the match to TRBD1 covers 8 bases. The CDR3 covers 17 residues. J gave up 2 bases and V 6 bases, and 12 bases lay outside the gene matches. The V gene's germline CDR1 is MNHEY and CDR2 SMNVEV (reference sequence). Written as DNA, the CDR3 is TGTGCCAGCAGGAGCCACAGGGGGAGTGCGGGCAATCAGCCCCAGCATTTT. It encodes CASRSHRGSAGNQPQHF.

J is TRBJ2-3 and V is TRBV7-9, with 7 bases lining up with TRBD1. Germline CDR1 and CDR2: SEHNR and FQNEAQ (reference sequence). V was clipped by 1 base and J by 5 bases; unmatched bases: 3. The CDR3 covers 14 residues. The CDR3 reads CASSLGQGQDTQYF. The CDR3 DNA is TGTGCCAGCAGCTTAGGACAGGGCCAAGATACGCAGTATTTT.

This sequence joins TRBV10-2 and TRBJ1-3; 7 bases are shared with TRBD1. CDR1 is WSHSY, CDR2 SAAADI, per germline. V was pared by 5 bases and J by 2 bases, with 0 bases of the junction left unmatched. The CDR3 consists of 13 residues. The CDR3 DNA reads as TGCGCCAGCAGTACAGGGGCTGGAAACACCATATATTTT. This sequence encodes CASSTGAGNTIYF.

V and J are TRBV28 and TRBJ1-2; no reliable D call. The CDR3 length is 14 residues. The V gene's germline CDR1 is MDHEN and CDR2 SYDVKM. The V end was cut by 6 bases, the J end by 2 bases, with 13 bases between. In nucleotides, the CDR3 is TGTGCCAGCAGCTTCAGCCTCGGGAACTATGGCTACACCTTC. This encodes CASSFSLGNYGYTF.

The genes are TRBV11-3 and TRBJ2-3, with a weak D call TRBD2 (5 bases). V was trimmed by 1 base and J by 5 bases, leaving 10 bases between them. This CDR3 has 14 residues. Looked up from germline, CDR1 is SGHNT and CDR2 is YENEEA. The CDR3 is CASSLGIEGDTQYF. The CDR3 DNA reads TGTGCCAGCAGCTTAGGGATAGAGGGAGATACGCAGTATTTT.

The chain recombines TRBV18 with TRBJ2-1; D remains ambiguous. The CDR3 has 17 amino acids. Germline-derived CDR1 and CDR2 are KGHSH and LQKENI. V was trimmed by 3 bases and J by 2 bases, leaving 17 bases between them. The DNA for the CDR3 is TGTGCCAGCTCACCCCTTCGGTCGACATCCCCCTACAATGAGCAGTTCTTC. This encodes CASSPLRSTSPYNEQFF.

This clone came up a few times. Other nucleotide sequences in the sample specify the same CDR3. The V call is TRBV27, the J call TRBJ2-2; the D is unclear. V gave up 3 bases and J gave up 1 base, with 9 bases separating them. The CDR3 is made up of 15 amino acids. Germline values: CDR1 MNHEY, CDR2 SMNVEV (reference sequence). CDR3 sequence reads: CASSLRTGNTGELFF. The CDR3 DNA follows: TGTGCCAGCAGTTTGAGGACGGGGAACACCGGGGAGCTGTTTTTT.

The J gene is TRBJ2-1, the V gene TRBV27, with D perhaps TRBD2 (5 bases). The V end lost 6 bases, the J end lost 0 bases, and 15 bases lay between the germline ends. Germline assignment: CDR1 MNHEY and CDR2 SMNVEV (reference sequence). There are 16 residues in the CDR3. The CDR3 sequence: CASSRTSTSSYNEQFF. For the CDR3, the DNA is TGTGCCAGCAGCCGAACTAGTACCAGCTCCTACAATGAGCAGTTCTTC.

V usage is TRBV4-1 and J usage is TRBJ2-1, with D uncertain. Germline V gene sequence: CDR1 MGHRA, CDR2 YSYEKL. Trimming took 1 base from V and 0 from J, leaving 10 bases between them. This CDR3 has 16 residues. This CDR3 is CASSQAEAYSYNEQFF. The CDR3 region has the DNA TGCGCCAGCAGCCAAGCAGAGGCCTACTCCTACAATGAGCAGTTCTTC.